This T cell receptor beta chain appears in the sequencing data of a study of cytomegalovirus exposure and HLA in healthy donors (dated by TCRdb to between 2016 and 2019). Some background on the complete study: An earlier analysis of 587 of the donors reported 276 Gb of sequence data and around 120 million unique TCR beta sequences obtained from roughly 170 million T cells. An early release that covered fewer than 800 HLA-typed donors contained around 300 gigabases of sequencing data and 80 million or so unique TCR sequences. Among the roughly 400 genotyped donors, 75% to 90% belonged to the genetic ancestry cluster associated with self-reported Caucasian donors. The study aimed to test whether signatures of past pathogen exposure could be identified by cataloging public T cell receptors. The T cell repertoires of 666 subjects were profiled by immunosequencing and related to cytomegalovirus serostatus. Besides the first cohort of roughly 660 subjects, a separate validation cohort made up of 120 different subjects was used. To predict cytomegalovirus infection status, the study combined high-throughput TCR immunosequencing, statistical association of individual TCRs with disease status, and machine learning. A later analysis re-analyzed previously published TCR beta repertoires from roughly 600 donors and added high-resolution HLA genotyping to study TCR occurrence patterns. Rather than drawing on any new phenotypic data, the later analysis identified candidate immune exposures from TCR beta sequences and the way those sequences occurred across donors. An earlier analysis of around 540 of the donors applied high-throughput TCR beta sequencing to assess whether each TCR beta V gene segment acted as functional or pseudogenic. Donor age, sex, ethnicity and CMV serostatus were compiled together with the repertoire data. A later genetic analysis used genome-wide SNP genotypes for about 60% of the roughly 670 donors, treating that subset as a discovery cohort. All discovery cohort repertoires had been generated using a single sequencing platform. HLA typing included class I and class II loci at four-digit resolution. The number of typed donors differed by locus: roughly 620-640 for A, B, C, DRB1 and DQB1; some 540 for DQA1; 600 to 610 for DPA1; and 400 to 480 for DPB1. Several DR-DQ haplotypes were handled as single units for association and clustering, since linkage in the cohort was strong. On average, around 240,000 unique TCR beta nucleotide sequences were sequenced per donor among a few hundred genotyped donors of the cohort, with 15% to 20% of those sequences being non-productive.

With respect to this clone: What this receptor recognizes is not known. No much larger clonotype is one base removed from it; base qualities were not supplied.

In total, roughly 710 healthy bone marrow donors made up the cohort. All cohort members were sampled while nominally healthy, although unrecorded immune exposures were likely present. The donor tested CMV seronegative and was one of the 352 seronegative cohort members. A peripheral blood sample was provided by each donor, and peripheral blood mononuclear cells were used for TCR beta sequencing. The Qiagen DNeasy Blood Extraction Kit was used to extract genomic DNA from the blood cell samples. What the work shows at the level of the full study, not this receptor alone: In a later analysis, HLA-associated TCR beta chains showed more clonal expansion and lower generation probabilities than non-associated chains that were equally common. A later genetic analysis associated a missense DCLRE1C variant with V-gene and J-gene trimming of TCR beta chains, and an independent cohort replicated the association. Broadly in line with IMGT annotations, most TCR beta V segments showed up in productive rearrangements about 87% or about 30% of the time in an earlier analysis of 450 to 600 of the donors. Compared with the approximately 720-donor mean, donors in an Asian-associated ancestry cluster had fewer N-insertions in productive TCRs, according to a later genetic analysis. CMV serostatus was the only immune exposure information available for the cohort. The 87-base-pair reads could not distinguish some IMGT-functional V segments, including TRBV6-2 and TRBV6-3, so those segments were excluded. Only TCR beta chains were sequenced in this cohort, and the absence of alpha or paired-chain data limited detectable features. Roughly uniform sequencing depth across donors was assumed in presence/absence analyses, although this assumption may not hold. In a later analysis, most CMV-associated TCR beta chains were found to appear HLA-restricted, with HLA associations seemingly driven largely by CMV exposure. In vitro tests confirmed that a few of the cytomegalovirus-associated TCR beta chains recognize cytomegalovirus antigens. A group of highly shared sequence variants was considered likely to be a technical artifact of the sequencing pipeline. According to a later analysis, TCR association rates differed among HLA loci, with DRB1 alleles showing the most associated TCRs and HLA-C alleles showing the fewest. The classifier was reported to diagnose cytomegalovirus status with high specificity and sensitivity in both the original and validation cohorts. Specific HLA alleles were associated with 15,000 to 20,000 TCR beta sequences at a false discovery rate of 0.05 in a later analysis. Strong co-occurrence of HLA alleles, especially DR and DQ, made assigning TCR associations to individual alleles difficult. A further reported finding was that TCR beta sequences accurately predicted the HLA-A and HLA-B alleles for most subjects in the first cohort. HLA typing was unavailable for some donors at each locus, so association tests used only the typed subset. The earlier analysis of fewer than 750 of the donors excluded some 16 rarely observed V segments, including chromosome 9 orphons, because counts were too low. Most TCR sequences were observed very rarely across donors, whereas some public TCRs were present in many individuals. The study listed approximately 160 TCR beta chains as associated with cytomegalovirus. According to the authors, the approach could potentially be generalized to other disease states and immunological phenotypes. Several of the top co-occurrence clusters appeared to be linked to parvovirus B19, influenza, CMV and Epstein-Barr virus, according to a later analysis. Correlated functional status among segregating V segments might be attributable to linkage disequilibrium, but an unknown experimental factor could not be ruled out.

Preparation of the library involved the immunoSEQ multiplex PCR assay. A mixture of 60 forward primers for TCR Vbeta segments and 13 reverse primers for TCR Jbeta segments was used in the multiplex PCR. The CDR3 region of rearranged TCR beta genes was amplified from genomic DNA by a multiplex PCR assay. The amplified TCR beta libraries were sequenced on the Illumina HiSeq System as 87-base-pair reads. The paper's processing steps were these. Across the 670 or so repertoires, a later analysis counted tens of millions of unique TCR beta chains, around 11 million of which were shared by at least two donors. Raw reads were error-corrected and collapsed into unique sequences with a nearest-neighbor algorithm that merged closely related sequences to remove PCR and sequencing errors. Alignment of CDR3 sequences to IMGT reference sequences was used to assign V, D and J gene segments. For a sequence to be retained, a match of at least six nucleotides was required to both a V gene segment and a J gene segment. A rearrangement was called productive if the CDR3 had no stop codons and remained in frame with V and J, and every other rearrangement was called non-productive. Following IMGT convention, CDR3 was defined as the stretch from the second conserved V-encoded cysteine up to the conserved J-encoded phenylalanine. The earlier analysis of fewer than 700 of the donors excluded sequences that lacked an unambiguous match to a single V gene segment. In an earlier analysis of 587 of the donors, V segments were called functional above 56.7% productive rearrangements and were called segregating when the between-donor standard deviation exceeded 5%. To diagnose cytomegalovirus status from the catalog of TCR beta chain sequences, a statistical classification framework was built. In a later analysis, TCR nucleotide sequences were compared against IMGT/GENE-DB human TR gene sequences so that V and J genes could be assigned. A later analysis assigned CDR3 sequences and most-parsimonious VDJ recombination scenarios with the TCRdist pipeline. In a later analysis, each TCR beta chain was defined by its CDR3 amino acid sequence together with its V-gene family, and reads without a unique V-gene family were excluded. As a way to deal with suspected cross-contamination and a sequencing artifact, a later analysis dropped hundreds of nucleotide sequences that were highly shared and had low generation probability. For each public chain, a later analysis derived a clonal expansion index from normalized ranks of inferred template counts within each repertoire. Generation probabilities in a later analysis came from a VDJ recombination model fitted to out-of-frame rearrangements, and those results were checked against IGoR. Hypergeometric tests were used in a later analysis to score TCR-TCR, TCR-HLA and TCR-CMV co-occurrence, with a repertoire-size bias correction applied to the TCR pairs. In a later analysis, false discovery rates were estimated by permuting HLA or CMV assignments 20 times. In a later analysis, co-occurring TCRs were grouped using DBSCAN, and TCRdist sequence similarity was added for clustering within HLA-allele-positive subsets. Repertoires with fewer than 30,000 or more than 120,000 public chains, plus five repertoires with anomalous nucleotide sharing, were excluded from co-occurrence clustering. TCRdb took this table from immuneACCESS and kept in-frame rearrangements with V and J called. Such tables lack part of the clones; where checked against another copy, unresolved V genes explain under half of the gap, and the rest is unexplained. Clone size and the V and J calls come from that table; the DNA yielded D and trimming. The sample records around 250,000 clones, over 90% of which are singletons. The ten largest clones add up to around 1.7% of the sample.

From the cysteine up to the phenylalanine, the CDR3 has a length of 14 residues. CDR3 DNA is the only sequence kept; it has 42 bases, read in frame from the first base. V is trimmed back by 2 bases and J by 4 bases, and the junction contains 1 base that no gene match accounts for. CDR1 and CDR2, looked up from the germline V gene (reference sequence), are SEHNR and FQNEAQ. This chain joins TRBV7-9 to TRBJ1-1, with 10 middle bases fitting TRBD1. The sequence was obtained from a girl under 10 years old in good health and CMV-seronegative. The sequencing sample was made of PBMCs. The CDR3 amino acid sequence is: CASSLWDRGTEAFF. The DNA sequence follows: TGTGCCAGCAGCTTATGGGACAGGGGCACTGAAGCTTTCTTT.